This T cell receptor (beta chain) appears in the sequencing data of a study of blood T cell repertoires in COVID-19. In the original analysis: Estimation of nucleated cell counts relied on the amplification of reference gene primers. TCRdb keeps only in-frame clones here, not all; method: immunoSEQ multiplex PCR. For V, J and clone size, that table is used; D and trimming come from the DNA. Seen here are fewer than 200,000 clones, about 88% observed once, and the top ten hold 8.3%. With 4 bases removed from V and 2 bases from J, the gap between germline ends came to 12 bases. Germline loops: CDR1 MNHNY, CDR2 SVGAGI (reference sequence). This CDR3 has 15 residues.

The receptor comes from an older woman with COVID-19, enrolled during active disease. The chain carries TRBV6-6 and TRBJ1-3; possible D gene TRBD1, 6 bases. The specimen sequenced was peripheral blood. DNA of the CDR3: TGTGCCAGCAGTTTCAAACAGGGAGCTGGAAACACCATATATTTT. Translation: CASSFKQGAGNTIYF.